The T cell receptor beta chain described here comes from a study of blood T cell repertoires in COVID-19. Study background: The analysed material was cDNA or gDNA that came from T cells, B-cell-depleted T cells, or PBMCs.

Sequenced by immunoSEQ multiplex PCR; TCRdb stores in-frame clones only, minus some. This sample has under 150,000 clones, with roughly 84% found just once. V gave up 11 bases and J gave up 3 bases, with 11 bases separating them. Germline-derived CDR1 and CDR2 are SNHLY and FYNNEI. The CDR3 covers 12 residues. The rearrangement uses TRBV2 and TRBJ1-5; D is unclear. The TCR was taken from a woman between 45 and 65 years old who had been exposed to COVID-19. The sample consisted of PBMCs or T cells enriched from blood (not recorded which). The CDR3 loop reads CAVGRDNQPQHF. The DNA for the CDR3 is TGTGCCGTTGGGAGGGACAATCAGCCCCAGCATTTT.